The sequence of this TCR beta chain was determined in a study of response to subunit inactivated influenza vaccine. The study, taken as a whole, reports: The authors offered the suggestion that each seasonal influenza vaccination recruits few new T cells.

The CDR3 sequence is 16 residues long. Germline CDR1 reads LNHNV; CDR2 reads YYDKDF (reference sequence). The V gene lost 0 bases and the J gene lost 2 bases, with 11 bases spanning the gap. TCRdb re-called the RT-PCR reads with MiXCR, one entry per CDR3 protein. Altogether about 540,000 distinct CDR3 sequences are present, 11% to 15% being singletons, with the ten largest covering 11%. This clonotype was seen only a few times. Its antigen is as yet unknown. The sequencing here drew on PBMCs from blood, taken 11 to 12 days after vaccination. This chain uses TRBV15 with TRBJ2-1; no firm D call. The receptor's source is a middle-aged man who received an inactivated influenza vaccine. The CDR3 sequence: CATSRDDWPPYNEQFF. CDR3 nucleotide sequence: TGTGCCACCAGCAGAGACGACTGGCCTCCCTACAATGAGCAGTTCTTC.